Sequencing of this T cell receptor (beta chain) was carried out in a study of Ad26.COV2.S vaccination and SARS-CoV-2 variants. Study observations and caveats: Reported post-vaccination CD8+ and CD4+ T cell responses to spike showed substantial breadth. Spike-specific TCR breadth was greater after Ad26.COV2.S than placebo. Researchers reported similar non-spike TCR breadth in vaccine and placebo recipients. Possibly, TCR breadth and depth analyses underestimated total T cell responses.

TCRdb keeps only in-frame clones here, not all; method: immunoSEQ multiplex PCR. The sample contains hundreds of thousands of clones, 92% of which appear only once. Germline CDR1 is MGHDK and CDR2 is SYGVNS. With 7 bases removed from V and 2 bases from J, the gap between germline ends came to 5 bases. This CDR3 region has 12 residues. For this clone: Its matching antigen is unknown.

The V call is TRBV25-1, the J call TRBJ2-2; D is undetermined. The sequencing used peripheral blood, collected after recovery from COVID-19. This clonotype was obtained from a human donor who had recovered from COVID-19. The CDR3 DNA sequence: TGTGCCAGCATTGGTAACACCGGGGAGCTGTTTTTT. This codes for CASIGNTGELFF. The full variable domain, with the rest looked up from reference TRBV25-1 and TRBJ2-2, is EADIYQTPRYLVIGTGKKITLECSQTMGHDKMYWYQQDPGMELHLIHYSYGVNSTEKGDLSSESTVSRIRTEHFPLTLESARPSHTSQYLCASIGNTGELFFGEGSRLTVL.